Sequencing of this T cell receptor beta chain was carried out in a study of blood T cells in healthy people across ages. Every donor contributed about 10 milliliters of peripheral blood by blood draw. This clonotype was detected only a few times. A second PCR of about 7 to 12 cycles used a sample-barcoded 5' primer and a J-beta primer mix. TCRdb independently ran MiXCR on the 5' RACE reads; one entry per CDR3 protein. The data contain about 800,000 distinct CDR3 sequences, approximately 25% of them singletons. The trim removed 1 base at V and 0 bases at J, leaving 5 bases unmatched. Germline loops: CDR1 MNHNS, CDR2 SASEGT. The CDR3 has 16 amino acids. This same sample was also part of a study on T cells of mothers and their children. This second study notes: Maternal samples each gave over 9.5 million TCR beta CDR3 reads, and child samples 2.5 million to 3.5 million each.

This clonotype was obtained from a boy younger than 18 in good health. The chain carries TRBV6-1 and TRBJ2-7; the match to TRBD1 covers 8 bases. Sequencing was done on a sample of blood. The CDR3, as DNA: TGTGCCAGCAGTGAAGACTGGACAGGGAGCTCCTACGAGCAGTACTTC. The encoded protein is CASSEDWTGSSYEQYF.